This note documents a single TCR beta chain sequence. Its target is unknown. The CDR3 contains 16 residues. V lost 1 base, J lost 0 bases, and 7 bases stayed unmatched. Germline V gives CDR1 SGHTS, CDR2 YDEGEE. This entry belongs to a study of T cell clonotyping in hematopoietic cell transplantation. Some clones are missing from TCRdb's copy, which holds only in-frame ones; the method was immunoSEQ multiplex PCR. The sample records around 1,000 clones, over 75% being singletons. Study observations and caveats: After transplant, recipient diversity fell while pathologically expanded clonotypes grew through day 180.

The rearrangement uses TRBV5-8 and TRBJ2-7; 7 nucleotides match TRBD1. The sequencing here drew on PBMCs, taken 30 days after allogeneic stem cell transplant. This TCR was recovered from a female patient in her fifties who had an allogeneic stem cell transplant, so the T cells may come from the graft donor. Some clones in this sample may be carry-over from other donors' samples. For the CDR3, the DNA is TGTGCCAGCAGCTTGACAGGGGTCTGGAGCTCCTACGAGCAGTACTTC. Translation: CASSLTGVWSSYEQYF.